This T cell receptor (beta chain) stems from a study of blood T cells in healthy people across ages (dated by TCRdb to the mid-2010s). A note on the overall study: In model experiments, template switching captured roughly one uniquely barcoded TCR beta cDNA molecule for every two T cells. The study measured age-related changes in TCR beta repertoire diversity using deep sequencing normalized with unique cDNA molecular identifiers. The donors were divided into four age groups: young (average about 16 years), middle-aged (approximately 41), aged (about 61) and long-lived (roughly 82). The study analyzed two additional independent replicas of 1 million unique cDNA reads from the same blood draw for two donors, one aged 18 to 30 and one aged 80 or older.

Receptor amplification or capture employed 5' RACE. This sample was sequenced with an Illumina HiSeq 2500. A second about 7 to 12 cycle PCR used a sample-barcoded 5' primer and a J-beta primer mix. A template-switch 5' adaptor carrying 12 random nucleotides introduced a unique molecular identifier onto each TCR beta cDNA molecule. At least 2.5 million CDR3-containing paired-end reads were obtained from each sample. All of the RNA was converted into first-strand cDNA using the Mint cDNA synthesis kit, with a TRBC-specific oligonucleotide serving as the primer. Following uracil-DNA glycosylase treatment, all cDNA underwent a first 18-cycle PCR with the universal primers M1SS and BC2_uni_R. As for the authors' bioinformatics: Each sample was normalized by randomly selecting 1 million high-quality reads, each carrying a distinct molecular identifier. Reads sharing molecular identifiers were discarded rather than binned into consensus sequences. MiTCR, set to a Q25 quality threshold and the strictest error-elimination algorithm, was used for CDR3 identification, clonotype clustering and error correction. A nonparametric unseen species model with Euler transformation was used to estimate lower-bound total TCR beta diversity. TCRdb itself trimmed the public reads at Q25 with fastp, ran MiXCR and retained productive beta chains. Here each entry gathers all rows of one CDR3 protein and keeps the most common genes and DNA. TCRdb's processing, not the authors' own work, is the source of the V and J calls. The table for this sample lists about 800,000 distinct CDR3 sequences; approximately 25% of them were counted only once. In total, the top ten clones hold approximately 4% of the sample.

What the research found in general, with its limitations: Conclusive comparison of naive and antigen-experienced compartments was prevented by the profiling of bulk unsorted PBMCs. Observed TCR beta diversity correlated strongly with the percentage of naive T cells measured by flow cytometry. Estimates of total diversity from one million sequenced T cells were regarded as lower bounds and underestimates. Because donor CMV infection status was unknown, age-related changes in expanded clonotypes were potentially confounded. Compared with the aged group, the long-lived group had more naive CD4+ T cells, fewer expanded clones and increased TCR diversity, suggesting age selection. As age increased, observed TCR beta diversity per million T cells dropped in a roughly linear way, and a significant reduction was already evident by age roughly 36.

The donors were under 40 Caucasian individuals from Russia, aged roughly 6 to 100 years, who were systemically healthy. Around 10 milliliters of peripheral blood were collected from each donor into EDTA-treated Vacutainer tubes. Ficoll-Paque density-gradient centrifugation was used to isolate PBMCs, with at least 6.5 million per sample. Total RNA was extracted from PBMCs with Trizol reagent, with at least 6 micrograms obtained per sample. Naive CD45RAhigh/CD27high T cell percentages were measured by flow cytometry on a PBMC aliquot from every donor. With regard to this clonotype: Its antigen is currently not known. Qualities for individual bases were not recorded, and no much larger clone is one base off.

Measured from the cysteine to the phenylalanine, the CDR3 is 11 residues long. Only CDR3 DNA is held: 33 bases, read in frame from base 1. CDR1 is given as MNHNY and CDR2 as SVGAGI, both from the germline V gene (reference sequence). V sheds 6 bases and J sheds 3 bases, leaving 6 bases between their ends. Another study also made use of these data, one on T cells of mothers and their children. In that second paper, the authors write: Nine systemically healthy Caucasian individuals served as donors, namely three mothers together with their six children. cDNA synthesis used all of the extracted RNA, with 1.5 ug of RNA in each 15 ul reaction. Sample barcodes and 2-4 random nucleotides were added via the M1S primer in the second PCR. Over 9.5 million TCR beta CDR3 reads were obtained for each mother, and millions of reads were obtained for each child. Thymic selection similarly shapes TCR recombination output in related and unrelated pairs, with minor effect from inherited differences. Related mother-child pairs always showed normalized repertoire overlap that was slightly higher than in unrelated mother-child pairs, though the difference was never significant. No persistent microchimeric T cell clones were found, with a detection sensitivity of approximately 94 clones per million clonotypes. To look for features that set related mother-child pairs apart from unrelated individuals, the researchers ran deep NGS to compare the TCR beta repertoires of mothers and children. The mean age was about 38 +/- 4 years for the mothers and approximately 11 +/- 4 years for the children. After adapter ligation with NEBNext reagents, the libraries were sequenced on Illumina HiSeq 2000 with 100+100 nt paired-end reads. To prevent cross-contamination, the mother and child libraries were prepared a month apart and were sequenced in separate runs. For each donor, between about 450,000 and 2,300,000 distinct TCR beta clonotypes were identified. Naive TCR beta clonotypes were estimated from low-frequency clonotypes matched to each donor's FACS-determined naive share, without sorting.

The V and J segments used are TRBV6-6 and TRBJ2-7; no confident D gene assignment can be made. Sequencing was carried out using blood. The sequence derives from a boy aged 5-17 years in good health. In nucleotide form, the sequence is TGTGCCAGCAGGGAGATCTACGAGCAGTACTTC. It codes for CASREIYEQYF.